This T cell receptor (beta chain) was captured by sequencing in a study of graft-versus-host responses after intestinal transplantation. CDR3 length: 16 residues. Trimming cost V 1 base and J 3 bases; bases outside gene matches: 7. Looked up from germline, CDR1 is SGHTA and CDR2 is FQGNSA. Clones were read by immunoSEQ multiplex PCR, and TCRdb kept only the in-frame ones, dropping some. The table shows about 90,000 clones, with about four fifths occurring only once. Findings of the study overall: Marrow from the recipient contained GvH clones, some of which had appeared first in ileum or blood. Patients who carried graft-donor T cell macrochimerism also had high graft-versus-host to host-versus-graft clonal ratios in their allografts.

This clone was seen once. Its cognate antigen is unknown. Sequenced here: unstimulated CD4+ T cells sorted from spleen or lymph node cells, sampled before intestinal transplant. The sequence derives from a human donor who received an intestinal transplant. The chain joins TRBV7-2 to TRBJ2-3; 7 nucleotides match TRBD2. The CDR3 sequence: CASSLGLQRDTDTQYF. The DNA for the CDR3 is TGTGCCAGCAGCTTAGGATTACAGCGGGATACAGATACGCAGTATTTT. Variable domain in full (rest from reference TRBV7-2 and TRBJ2-3): GAGVSQSPSNKVTEKGKDVELRCDPISGHTALYWYRQSLGQGLEFLIYFQGNSAPDKSGLPSDRFSAERTGGSVSTLTIQRTQQEDSAVYLCASSLGLQRDTDTQYFGPGTRLTVL.